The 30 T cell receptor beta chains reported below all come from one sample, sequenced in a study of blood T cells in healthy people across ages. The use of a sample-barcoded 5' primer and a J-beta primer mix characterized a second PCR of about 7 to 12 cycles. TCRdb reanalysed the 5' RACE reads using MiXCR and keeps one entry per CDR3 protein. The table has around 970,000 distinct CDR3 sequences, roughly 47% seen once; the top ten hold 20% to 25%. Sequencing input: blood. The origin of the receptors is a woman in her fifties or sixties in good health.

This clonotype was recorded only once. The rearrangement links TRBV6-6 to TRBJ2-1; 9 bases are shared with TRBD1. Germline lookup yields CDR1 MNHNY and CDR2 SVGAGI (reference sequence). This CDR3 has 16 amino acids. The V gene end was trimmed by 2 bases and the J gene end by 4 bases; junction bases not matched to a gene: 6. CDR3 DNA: TGTGCCAGCAGTTACAGGGAGGACAGGGGATACAATGAGCAGTTCTTC. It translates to CASSYREDRGYNEQFF.

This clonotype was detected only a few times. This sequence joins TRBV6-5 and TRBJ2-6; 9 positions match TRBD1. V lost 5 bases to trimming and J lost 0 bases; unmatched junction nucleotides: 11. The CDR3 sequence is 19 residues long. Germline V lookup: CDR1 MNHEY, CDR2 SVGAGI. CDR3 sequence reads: CASSTDPGQGFSGANVLTF. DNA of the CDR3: TGTGCCAGCAGTACCGATCCGGGACAGGGCTTCTCTGGGGCCAACGTCCTGACTTTC.

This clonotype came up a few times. The DNA of the CDR3 is TGCAGTGCTGCCCCCCGGACAGGGCTTCTGGGACAGCCCCAGCATTTT. Amino acids: CSAAPRTGLLGQPQHF. The rearrangement joins TRBV20-1 to TRBJ1-5; TRBD1 aligns across 8 bases. From germline, CDR1 is DFQATT and CDR2 SNEGSKA (reference sequence). This CDR3 comprises 16 residues. J was trimmed by 7 bases and V by 5 bases; bases with no gene match: 16.

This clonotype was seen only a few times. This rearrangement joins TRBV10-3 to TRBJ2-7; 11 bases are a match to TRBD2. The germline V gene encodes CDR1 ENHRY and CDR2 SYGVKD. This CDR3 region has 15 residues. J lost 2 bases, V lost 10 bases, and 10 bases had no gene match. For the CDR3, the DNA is TGTGCCAGCAAAAAGCTAGCGGGAGGTCCCTACGAGCAGTACTTC. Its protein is CASKKLAGGPYEQYF.

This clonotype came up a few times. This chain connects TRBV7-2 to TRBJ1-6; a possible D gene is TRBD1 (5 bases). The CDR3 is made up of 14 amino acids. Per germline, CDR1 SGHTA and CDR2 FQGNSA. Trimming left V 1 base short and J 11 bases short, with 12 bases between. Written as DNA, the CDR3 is TGTGCCAGCAGCTTAGTCGGGGCTGGTCCACCCCTCCACTTT. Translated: CASSLVGAGPPLHF.

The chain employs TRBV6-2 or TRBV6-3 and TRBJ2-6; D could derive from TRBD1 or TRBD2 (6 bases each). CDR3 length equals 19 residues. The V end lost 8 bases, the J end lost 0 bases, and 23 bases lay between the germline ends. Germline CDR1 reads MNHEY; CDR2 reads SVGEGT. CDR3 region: CASHGGNTGSNSGANVLTF. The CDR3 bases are TGTGCCAGCCACGGGGGCAACACAGGCTCCAACTCTGGGGCCAACGTCCTGACTTTC.

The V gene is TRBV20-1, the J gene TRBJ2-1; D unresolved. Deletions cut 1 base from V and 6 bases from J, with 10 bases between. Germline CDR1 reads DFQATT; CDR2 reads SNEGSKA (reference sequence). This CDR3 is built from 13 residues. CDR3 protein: CSARGRLLNEQFF. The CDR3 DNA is TGCAGTGCTAGAGGGAGACTTCTCAATGAGCAGTTCTTC.

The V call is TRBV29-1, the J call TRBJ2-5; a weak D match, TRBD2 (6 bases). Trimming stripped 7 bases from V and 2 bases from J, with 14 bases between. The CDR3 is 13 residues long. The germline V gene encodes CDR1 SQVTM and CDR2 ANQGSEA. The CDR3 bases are TGCAGCGCCCGGAGGGGTAGACAAGAGACCCAGTACTTC. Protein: CSARRGRQETQYF.

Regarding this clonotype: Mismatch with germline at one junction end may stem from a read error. CDR3 loop: CANSQGYQETQYF. For the CDR3, the DNA is TGTGCCAACAGCCAAGGGTACCAAGAGACCCAGTACTTC. The chain combines TRBV4-2 with TRBJ2-5; D remains unclear. This CDR3 is built from 13 residues. Germline V gives CDR1 LGHNA, CDR2 YNFKEQ.

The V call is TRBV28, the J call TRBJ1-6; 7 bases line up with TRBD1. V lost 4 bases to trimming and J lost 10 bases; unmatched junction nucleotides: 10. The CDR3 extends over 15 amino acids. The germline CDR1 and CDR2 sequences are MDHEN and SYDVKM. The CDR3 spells CASSSSQGSGSPLHF. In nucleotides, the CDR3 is TGTGCCAGCAGTTCTTCACAGGGGTCGGGGTCACCCCTCCACTTT.

The CDR3 protein is CSARGREWAYEQYF. CDR3 DNA: TGCAGTGCTAGAGGGCGGGAGTGGGCCTACGAGCAGTACTTC. The chain uses TRBV20-1 and TRBJ2-7; 7 bases align to TRBD2. V dropped 1 base and J dropped 2; count of bases not matched to a gene: 5. From germline, CDR1 is DFQATT and CDR2 SNEGSKA (reference sequence). This CDR3 comprises 14 residues.

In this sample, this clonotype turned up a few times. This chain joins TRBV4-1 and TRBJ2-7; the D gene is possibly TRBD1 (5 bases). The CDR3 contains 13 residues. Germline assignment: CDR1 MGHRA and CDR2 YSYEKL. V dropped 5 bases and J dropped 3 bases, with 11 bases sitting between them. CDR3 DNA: TGCGCCAGCAGCTCACAGGTCGGCTACGAGCAGTACTTC. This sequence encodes CASSSQVGYEQYF.

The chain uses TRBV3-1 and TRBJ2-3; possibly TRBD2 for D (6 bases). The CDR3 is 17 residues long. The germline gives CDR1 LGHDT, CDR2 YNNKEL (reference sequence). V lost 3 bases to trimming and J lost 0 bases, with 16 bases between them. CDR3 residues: CASSHLWGDRSTDTQYF. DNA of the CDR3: TGTGCCAGCAGCCACCTATGGGGGGATAGGAGCACAGATACGCAGTATTTT.

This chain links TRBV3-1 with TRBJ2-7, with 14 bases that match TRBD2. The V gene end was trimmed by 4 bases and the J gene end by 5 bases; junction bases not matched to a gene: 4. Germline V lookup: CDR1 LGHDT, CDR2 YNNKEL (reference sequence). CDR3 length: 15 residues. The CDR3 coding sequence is TGTGCCAGCAGCCGGACTAGCGGGAGGATCGACGAGCAGTACTTC. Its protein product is CASSRTSGRIDEQYF.

The CDR3 bases are TGCGCCAGCAGCCAAGATAGCGGGCTAAACACCGGGGAGCTGTTTTTT. Its protein product is CASSQDSGLNTGELFF. The chain combines TRBV4-3 with TRBJ2-2, with 7 bases fitting TRBD2. The CDR3 covers 16 residues. The V segment lost 0 bases and the J segment 2 bases; nucleotides outside the gene matches: 3. Germline lookup yields CDR1 LGHNA and CDR2 YSLEER.

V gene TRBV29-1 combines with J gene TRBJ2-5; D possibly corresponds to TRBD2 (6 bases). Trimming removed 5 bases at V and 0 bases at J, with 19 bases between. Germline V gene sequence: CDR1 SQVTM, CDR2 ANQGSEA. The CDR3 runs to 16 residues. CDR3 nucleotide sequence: TGCAGCGTTCTCGCGGGGCTTCTCCAGTACCAAGAGACCCAGTACTTC. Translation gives CSVLAGLLQYQETQYF. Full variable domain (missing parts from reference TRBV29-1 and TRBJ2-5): SAVISQKPSRDICQRGTSLTIQCQVDSQVTMMFWYRQQPGQSLTLIATANQGSEATYESGFVIDKFPISRPNLTFSTLTVSNMSPEDSSIYLCSVLAGLLQYQETQYFGPGTRLLVL.

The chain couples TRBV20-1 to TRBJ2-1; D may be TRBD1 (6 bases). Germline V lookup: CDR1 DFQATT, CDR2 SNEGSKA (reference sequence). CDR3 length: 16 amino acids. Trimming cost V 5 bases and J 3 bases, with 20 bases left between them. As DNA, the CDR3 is TGCAGTGCTTTTTCTCCGGGACAAAAGGGCTACAATGAGCAGTTCTTC. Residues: CSAFSPGQKGYNEQFF.

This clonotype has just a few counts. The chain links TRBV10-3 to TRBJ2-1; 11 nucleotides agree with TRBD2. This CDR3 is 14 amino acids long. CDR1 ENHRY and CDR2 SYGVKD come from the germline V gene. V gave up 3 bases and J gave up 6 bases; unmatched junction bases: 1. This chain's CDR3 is CAISELAGANEQFF. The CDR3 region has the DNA TGTGCCATCAGTGAACTAGCGGGAGCCAATGAGCAGTTCTTC.

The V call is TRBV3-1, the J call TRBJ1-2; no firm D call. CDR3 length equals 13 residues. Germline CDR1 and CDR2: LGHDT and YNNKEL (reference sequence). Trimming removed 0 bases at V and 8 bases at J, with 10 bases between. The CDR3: CASSQEQGSGYTF. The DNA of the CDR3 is TGTGCCAGCAGCCAAGAACAAGGATCCGGCTACACCTTC.

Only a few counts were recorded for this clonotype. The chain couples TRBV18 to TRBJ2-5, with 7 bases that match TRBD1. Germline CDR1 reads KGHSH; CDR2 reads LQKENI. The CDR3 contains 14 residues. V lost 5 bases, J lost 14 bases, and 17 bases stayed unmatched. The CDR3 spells CASSRDSLSYEQYF. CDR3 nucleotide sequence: TGTGCCAGCTCAAGGGACAGTCTCTCCTACGAGCAATACTTC.

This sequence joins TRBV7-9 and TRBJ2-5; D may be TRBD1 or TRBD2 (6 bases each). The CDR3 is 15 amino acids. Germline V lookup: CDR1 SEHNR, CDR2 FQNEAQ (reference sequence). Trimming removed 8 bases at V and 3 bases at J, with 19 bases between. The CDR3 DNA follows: TGTGCCAGCTCCTCCCGGGGGCTGATTAAAGAGACCCAGTACTTC. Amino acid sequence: CASSSRGLIKETQYF. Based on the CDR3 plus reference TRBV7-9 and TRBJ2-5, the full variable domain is DTGVSQNPRHKITKRGQNVTFRCDPISEHNRLYWYRQTLGQGPEFLTYFQNEAQLEKSRLLSDRFSAERPKGSFSTLEIQRTEQGDSAMYLCASSSRGLIKETQYFGPGTRLLVL.

The CDR3: CASSQFRGSETQYF. DNA for the CDR3: TGTGCCAGCAGCCAATTCAGAGGGTCGGAGACCCAGTACTTC. The V gene is TRBV3-1, the J gene TRBJ2-7; D may be TRBD2 (5 bases). The J call may be faulty, since TRBJ2-5 better matches the DNA end. CDR1 and CDR2 (germline): LGHDT, YNNKEL (reference sequence). This CDR3 is built from 14 residues.

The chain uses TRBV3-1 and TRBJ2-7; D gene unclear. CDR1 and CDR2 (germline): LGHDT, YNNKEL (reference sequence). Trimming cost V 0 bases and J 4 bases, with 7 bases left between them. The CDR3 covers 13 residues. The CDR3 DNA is TGTGCCAGCAGCCAAGAGACCATGTACGAGCAGTACTTC. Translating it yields CASSQETMYEQYF.

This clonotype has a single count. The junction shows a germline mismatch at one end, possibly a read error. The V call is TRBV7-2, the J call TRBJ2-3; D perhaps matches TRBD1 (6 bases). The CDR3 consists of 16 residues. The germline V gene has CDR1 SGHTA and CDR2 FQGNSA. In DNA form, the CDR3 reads TGTGCCAGCAGCTCAGGTGCTAGGGGGACCACAGATACGCTGTATTTT. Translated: CASSSGARGTTDTLYF.

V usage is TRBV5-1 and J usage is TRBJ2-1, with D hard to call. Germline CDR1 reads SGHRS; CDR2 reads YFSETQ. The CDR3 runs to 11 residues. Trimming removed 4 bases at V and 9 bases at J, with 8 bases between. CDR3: CASSDISEQFF. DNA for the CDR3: TGCGCCAGCAGCGATATCTCTGAGCAGTTCTTC.

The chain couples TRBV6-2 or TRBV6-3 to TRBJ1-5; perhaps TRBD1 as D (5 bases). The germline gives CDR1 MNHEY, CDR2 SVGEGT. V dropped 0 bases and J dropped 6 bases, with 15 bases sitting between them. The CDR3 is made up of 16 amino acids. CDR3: CASSYSMGERRQPQHF. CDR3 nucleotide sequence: TGTGCCAGCAGTTACTCGATGGGGGAACGGCGTCAGCCCCAGCATTTT.

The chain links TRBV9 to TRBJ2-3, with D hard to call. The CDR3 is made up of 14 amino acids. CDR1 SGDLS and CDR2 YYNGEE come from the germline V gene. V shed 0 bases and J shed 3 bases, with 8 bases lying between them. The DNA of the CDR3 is TGTGCCAGCAGCGTAGATAGCCAAACAGATACGCAGTATTTT. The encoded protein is CASSVDSQTDTQYF.

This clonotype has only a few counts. In nucleotides, the CDR3 is TGCGCCAGCAGCTCCCTAGCGGGGTCCCACAATGAGCAGTTCTTC. Translating it yields CASSSLAGSHNEQFF. The V call is TRBV5-1, the J call TRBJ2-1; 9 nucleotides match TRBD2. Looked up from germline, CDR1 is SGHRS and CDR2 is YFSETQ. CDR3 length: 15 amino acids. Germline trimming cut 3 bases from V and 5 bases from J; bases unmatched to any gene: 6. Filled out from reference TRBV5-1 and TRBJ2-1, the complete variable domain reads KAGVTQTPRYLIKTRGQQVTLSCSPISGHRSVSWYQQTPGQGLQFLFEYFSETQRNKGNFPGRFSGRQFSNSRSEMNVSTLELGDSALYLCASSSLAGSHNEQFFGPGTRLTVL.

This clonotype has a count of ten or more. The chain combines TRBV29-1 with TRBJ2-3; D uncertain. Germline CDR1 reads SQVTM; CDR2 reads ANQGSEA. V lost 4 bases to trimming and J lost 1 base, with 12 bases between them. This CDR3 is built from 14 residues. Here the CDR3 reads CSVVRAGRTDTQYF. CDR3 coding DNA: TGCAGCGTTGTCCGCGCTGGTCGCACAGATACGCAGTATTTT.

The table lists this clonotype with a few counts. The CDR3 reads CASSFVADSTDTQYF. CDR3 DNA: TGCGCCAGCAGCTTCGTAGCGGATAGCACAGATACGCAGTATTTT. The genes are TRBV5-1 and TRBJ2-3; tentatively, D is TRBD2 (6 bases). V was clipped by 2 bases and J by 0 bases, with 10 bases between them. The CDR3 spans 15 residues. CDR1 SGHRS and CDR2 YFSETQ come from the germline V gene.